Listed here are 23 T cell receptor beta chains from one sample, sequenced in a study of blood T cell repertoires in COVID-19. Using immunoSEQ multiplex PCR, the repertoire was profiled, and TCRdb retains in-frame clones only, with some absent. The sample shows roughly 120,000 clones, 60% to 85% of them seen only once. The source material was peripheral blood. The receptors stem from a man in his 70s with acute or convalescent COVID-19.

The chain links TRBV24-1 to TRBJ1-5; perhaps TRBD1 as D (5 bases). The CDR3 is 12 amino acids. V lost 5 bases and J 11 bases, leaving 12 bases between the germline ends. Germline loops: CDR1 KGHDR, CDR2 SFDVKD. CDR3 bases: TGTGCCACCAGTGCTATGGGGGGGACCCAGCATTTT. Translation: CATSAMGGTQHF.

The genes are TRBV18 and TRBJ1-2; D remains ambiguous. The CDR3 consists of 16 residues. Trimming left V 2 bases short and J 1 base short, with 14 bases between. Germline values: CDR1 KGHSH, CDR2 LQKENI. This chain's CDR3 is CASSPGFGENNYGYTF. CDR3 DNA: TGTGCCAGCTCACCAGGCTTCGGGGAGAATAACTATGGCTACACCTTC.

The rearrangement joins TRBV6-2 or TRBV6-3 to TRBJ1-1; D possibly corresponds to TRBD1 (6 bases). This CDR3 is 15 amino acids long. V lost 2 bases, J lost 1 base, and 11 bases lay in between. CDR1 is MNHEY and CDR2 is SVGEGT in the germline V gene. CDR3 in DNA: TGTGCCAGCAGTTACGAGGGGGTGGGGAACACTGAAGCTTTCTTT. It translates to CASSYEGVGNTEAFF.

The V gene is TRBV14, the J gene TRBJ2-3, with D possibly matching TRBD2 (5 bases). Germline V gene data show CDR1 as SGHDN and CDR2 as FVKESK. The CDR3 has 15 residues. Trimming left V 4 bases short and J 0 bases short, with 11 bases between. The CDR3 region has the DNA TGTGCCAGCAGCCCGGACTGGACTAGCACAGATACGCAGTATTTT. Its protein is CASSPDWTSTDTQYF.

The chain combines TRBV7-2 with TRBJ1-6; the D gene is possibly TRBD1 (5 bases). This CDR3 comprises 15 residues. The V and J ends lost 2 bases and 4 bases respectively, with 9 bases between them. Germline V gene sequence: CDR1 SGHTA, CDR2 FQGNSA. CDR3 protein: CASSLMTAYNSPLHF. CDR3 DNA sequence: TGTGCCAGCAGCTTAATGACAGCTTATAATTCACCCCTCCACTTT.

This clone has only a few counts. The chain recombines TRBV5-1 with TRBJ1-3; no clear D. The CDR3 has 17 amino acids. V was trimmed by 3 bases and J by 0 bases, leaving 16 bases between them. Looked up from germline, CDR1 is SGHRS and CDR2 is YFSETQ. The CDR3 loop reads CASSSAGGGSSGNTIYF. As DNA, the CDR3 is TGCGCCAGCAGCTCGGCTGGTGGAGGGAGCTCTGGAAACACCATATATTTT.

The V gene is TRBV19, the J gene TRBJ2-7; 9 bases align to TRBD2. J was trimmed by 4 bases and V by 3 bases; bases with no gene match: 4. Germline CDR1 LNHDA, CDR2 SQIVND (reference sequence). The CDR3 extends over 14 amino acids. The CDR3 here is CASSIGGGAYEQYF. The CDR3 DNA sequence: TGTGCCAGTAGTATTGGCGGGGGGGCGTACGAGCAGTACTTC.

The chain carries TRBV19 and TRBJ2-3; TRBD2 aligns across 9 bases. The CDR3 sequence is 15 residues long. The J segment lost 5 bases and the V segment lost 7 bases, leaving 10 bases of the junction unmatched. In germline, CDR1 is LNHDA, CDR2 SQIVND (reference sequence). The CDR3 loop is CASTKWLAGIDTQYF. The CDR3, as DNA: TGTGCCAGTACAAAGTGGCTAGCGGGGATAGATACGCAGTATTTT.

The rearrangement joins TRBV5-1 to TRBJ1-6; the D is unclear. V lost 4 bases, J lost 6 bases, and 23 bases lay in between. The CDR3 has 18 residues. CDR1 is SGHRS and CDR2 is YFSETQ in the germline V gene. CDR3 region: CASSHGWPQRAVNSPLHF. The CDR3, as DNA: TGCGCCAGCAGCCACGGCTGGCCCCAGCGAGCGGTTAATTCACCCCTCCACTTT.

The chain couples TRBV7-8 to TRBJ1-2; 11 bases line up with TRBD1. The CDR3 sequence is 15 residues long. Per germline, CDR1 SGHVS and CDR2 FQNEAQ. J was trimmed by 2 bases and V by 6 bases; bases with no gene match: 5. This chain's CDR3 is CASSPDRGRNYGYTF. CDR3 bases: TGTGCCAGCAGTCCGGACAGGGGGCGCAACTATGGCTACACCTTC.

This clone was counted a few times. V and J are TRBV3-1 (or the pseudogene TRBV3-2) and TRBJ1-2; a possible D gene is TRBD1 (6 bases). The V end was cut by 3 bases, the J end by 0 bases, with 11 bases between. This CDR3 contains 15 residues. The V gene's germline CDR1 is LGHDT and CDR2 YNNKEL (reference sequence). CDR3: CASSQTTGTNYGYTF. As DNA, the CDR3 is TGTGCCAGCAGCCAGACTACAGGGACTAACTATGGCTACACCTTC.

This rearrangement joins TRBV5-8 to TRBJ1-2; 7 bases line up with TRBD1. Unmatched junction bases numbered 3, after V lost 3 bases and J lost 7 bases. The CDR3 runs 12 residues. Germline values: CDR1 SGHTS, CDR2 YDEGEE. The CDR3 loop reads CASSSTGFGYTF. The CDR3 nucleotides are TGTGCCAGCAGCTCGACAGGGTTTGGCTACACCTTC.

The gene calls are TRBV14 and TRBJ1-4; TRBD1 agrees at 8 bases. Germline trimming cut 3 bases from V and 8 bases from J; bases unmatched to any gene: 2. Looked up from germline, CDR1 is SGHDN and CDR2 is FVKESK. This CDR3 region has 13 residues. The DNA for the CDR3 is TGTGCCAGCAGCCACCAGGGGGCAGAAAAACTGTTTTTT. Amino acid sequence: CASSHQGAEKLFF.

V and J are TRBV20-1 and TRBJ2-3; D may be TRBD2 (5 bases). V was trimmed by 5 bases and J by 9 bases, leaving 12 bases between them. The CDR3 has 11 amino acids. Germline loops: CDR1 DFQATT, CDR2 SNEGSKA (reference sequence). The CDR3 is CSAELVLTQYF. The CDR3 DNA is TGCAGTGCTGAACTAGTGCTCACGCAGTATTTT.

CDR3 amino acids: CASISQGSTYEQYF. The CDR3 coding sequence is TGTGCCAGCATCTCCCAGGGGTCGACCTACGAGCAGTACTTC. This chain links TRBV28 with TRBJ2-7; possibly TRBD1 for D (6 bases). Germline V gene data show CDR1 as MDHEN and CDR2 as SYDVKM. This CDR3 is 14 amino acids long. Trimming stripped 7 bases from V and 2 bases from J, with 15 bases between.

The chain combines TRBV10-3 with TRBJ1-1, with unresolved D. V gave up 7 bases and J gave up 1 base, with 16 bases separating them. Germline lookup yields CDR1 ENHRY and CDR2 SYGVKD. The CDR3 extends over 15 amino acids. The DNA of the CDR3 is TGTGCCATCACCGACGGGTTGGTTGGGAACACTGAAGCTTTCTTT. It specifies CAITDGLVGNTEAFF.

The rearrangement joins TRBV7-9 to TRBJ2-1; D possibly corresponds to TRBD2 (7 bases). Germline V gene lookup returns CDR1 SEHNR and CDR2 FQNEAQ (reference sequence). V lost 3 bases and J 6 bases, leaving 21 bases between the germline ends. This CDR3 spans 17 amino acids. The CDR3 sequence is CASSFGVGGGPLNEQFF. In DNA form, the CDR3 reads TGTGCCAGCAGCTTTGGGGTTGGGGGGGGCCCCCTCAATGAGCAGTTCTTC.

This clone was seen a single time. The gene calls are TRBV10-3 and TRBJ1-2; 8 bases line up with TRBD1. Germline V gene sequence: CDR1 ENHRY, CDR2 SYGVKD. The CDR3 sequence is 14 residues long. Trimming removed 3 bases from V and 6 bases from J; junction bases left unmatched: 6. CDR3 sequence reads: CAISEGRGLDGYTF. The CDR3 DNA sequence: TGTGCCATCAGTGAAGGCAGGGGGCTGGATGGCTACACCTTC.

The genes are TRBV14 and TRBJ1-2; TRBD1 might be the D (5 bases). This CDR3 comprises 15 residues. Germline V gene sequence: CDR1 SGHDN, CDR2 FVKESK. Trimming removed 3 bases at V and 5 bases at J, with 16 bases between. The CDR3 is CASSHWQGGFYGYTF. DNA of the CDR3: TGTGCCAGCAGCCATTGGCAGGGAGGTTTTTATGGCTACACCTTC.

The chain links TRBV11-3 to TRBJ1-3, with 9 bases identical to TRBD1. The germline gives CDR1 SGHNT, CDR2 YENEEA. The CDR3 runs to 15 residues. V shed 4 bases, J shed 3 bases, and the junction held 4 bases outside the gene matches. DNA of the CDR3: TGTGCCAGCAGCTCCAGGACAGGGGTTGGAAACACCATATATTTT. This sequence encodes CASSSRTGVGNTIYF.

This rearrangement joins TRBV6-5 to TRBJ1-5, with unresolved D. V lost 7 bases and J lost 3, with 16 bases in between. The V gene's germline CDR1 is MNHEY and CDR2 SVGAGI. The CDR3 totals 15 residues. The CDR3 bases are TGTGCCAGCAACTTAGCACGCCAGCTCAATCAGCCCCAGCATTTT. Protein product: CASNLARQLNQPQHF.

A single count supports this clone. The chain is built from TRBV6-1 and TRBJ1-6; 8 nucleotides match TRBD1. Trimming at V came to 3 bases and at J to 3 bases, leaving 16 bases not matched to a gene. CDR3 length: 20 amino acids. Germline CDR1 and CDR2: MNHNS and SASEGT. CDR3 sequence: CASSDHGQGFSGGYNSPLHF. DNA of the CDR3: TGTGCCAGCAGTGATCATGGACAGGGATTCTCCGGTGGCTATAATTCACCCCTCCACTTT.

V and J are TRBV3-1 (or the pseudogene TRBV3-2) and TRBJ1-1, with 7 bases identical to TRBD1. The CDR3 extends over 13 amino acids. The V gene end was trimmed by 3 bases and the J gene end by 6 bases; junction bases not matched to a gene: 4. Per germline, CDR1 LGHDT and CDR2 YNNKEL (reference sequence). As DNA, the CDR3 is TGTGCCAGCAGCCATGGGACAGTCCCTGAAGCTTTCTTT. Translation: CASSHGTVPEAFF.